Shown below are 21 T cell receptor beta chains from a single sample sequenced in a study of T cell repertoires in cytomegalovirus infection. TCRdb processed the reads anew with MiXCR; each CDR3 protein has one entry. The table has 150,000 to 200,000 distinct CDR3 sequences, approximately 9.7% seen once. The sequencing input was PBMCs. The receptors derive from a human donor in good health (CMV status not recorded). Some clones in this sample may be carry-over from other donors' samples.

In regard to this clonotype: A clone one base away is much larger, so this may be a read error. Likely a read error: the CDR3 ends without its conserved phenylalanine or tryptophan. The chain uses TRBV4-3 and TRBJ2-7, with D perhaps TRBD1 (6 bases). Germline V lookup: CDR1 LGHNA, CDR2 YSLEER. Trimming stripped 0 bases from V and 2 bases from J, with 11 bases between. The CDR3 length is 15 residues. CDR3 sequence: CASSQDYREAYEQYL. The CDR3 DNA reads TGCGCCAGCAGCCAAGATTACAGGGAAGCCTACGAGCAGTACTTA.

This clonotype was seen at least ten times. This sequence joins TRBV12-3 or TRBV12-4 and TRBJ2-5; D is unclear. The CDR3 has 12 amino acids. V was pared by 1 base and J by 3 bases, with 3 bases between. The chain's CDR3 is CASSLGKETQYF. CDR3 sequence (DNA): TGTGCCAGCAGTTTAGGCAAAGAGACCCAGTACTTC.

This clonotype has at least ten counts. This chain connects TRBV7-2 to TRBJ1-4; D possibly corresponds to TRBD1 (6 bases). This CDR3 has 15 residues. CDR1 and CDR2 from the germline V gene are SGHTA and FQGNSA. Trimming removed 5 bases from V and 0 bases from J, with 10 bases in between. The CDR3 DNA reads TGTGCCAGCAGCCACAGGGCCGCAACTAATGAAAAACTGTTTTTT. Protein: CASSHRAATNEKLFF.

This clonotype appeared many times. This chain uses TRBV23-1 with TRBJ1-5; D perhaps matches TRBD1 (6 bases). TRBV23-1 is identified as an open reading frame with a role that is uncertain. This CDR3 comprises 19 residues. Deletions cut 0 bases from V and 0 bases from J, with 18 bases between. CDR3 protein: CASSQSTPRTEYSNQPQHF. The DNA of the CDR3 is TGCGCCAGCAGTCAATCGACTCCCCGGACAGAGTATAGCAATCAGCCCCAGCATTTT.

The V and J genes are TRBV6-1 and TRBJ1-1; D uncertain. CDR3 length: 12 residues. CDR1 is MNHNS, CDR2 SASEGT, per germline. The V gene lost 5 bases and the J gene lost 0 bases, with 4 bases spanning the gap. The CDR3 coding sequence is TGTGCCAGCAGTACCATGAACACTGAAGCTTTCTTT. As protein: CASSTMNTEAFF.

This clonotype occurred many times. CDR3 loop: CASSPQGGNQPQHF. CDR3 DNA sequence: TGTGCCAGCAGCCCTCAGGGAGGCAATCAGCCCCAGCATTTT. V usage is TRBV7-2 and J usage is TRBJ1-5, with a weak D call TRBD1 (5 bases). The CDR3 runs 14 residues. V lost 5 bases and J 2 bases, leaving 10 bases between the germline ends. Germline CDR1 is SGHTA and CDR2 is FQGNSA.

This clonotype was observed a handful of times. This sequence joins TRBV2 and TRBJ2-1; the match to TRBD2 covers 14 bases. Trimming at V came to 8 bases and at J to 9 bases, leaving 6 bases not matched to a gene. The CDR3 covers 14 residues. Germline V lookup: CDR1 SNHLY, CDR2 FYNNEI. Here the CDR3 DNA reads TGTGCCAGCGGGGGACTAGCGGGAGTAATTGAGCAGTTCTTC. It yields the protein CASGGLAGVIEQFF.

This clonotype was recorded a few times. The chain recombines TRBV19 with TRBJ1-5; TRBD1 might be the D (5 bases). Germline-derived CDR1 and CDR2 are LNHDA and SQIVND (reference sequence). CDR3 size: 20 residues. Trimming left V 3 bases short and J 3 bases short, with 27 bases between. The CDR3 here is CASSMGTTPGRGKFNQPQHF. CDR3 DNA: TGTGCCAGTAGTATGGGAACCACGCCCGGACGGGGGAAGTTCAATCAGCCCCAGCATTTT.

On this clonotype: Since the CDR3 does not end with the conserved phenylalanine or tryptophan, this likely comes from a read error. The rearrangement uses TRBV6-1 and TRBJ1-1, with D perhaps matching TRBD1 (6 bases). The germline gives CDR1 MNHNS, CDR2 SASEGT. V lost 6 bases, J lost 1 base, and 15 bases lay in between. There are 15 residues in the CDR3. The CDR3 nucleotides are TGTGCCAGCAGAGAAACCAGGGGCCAGAACACTGAAGCTTTCTGT. It encodes CASRETRGQNTEAFC.

This clonotype has a count of ten or more. V usage is TRBV7-2 and J usage is TRBJ1-2; TRBD1 agrees at 8 bases. This CDR3 has 16 amino acids. Unmatched junction bases numbered 10, after V lost 5 bases and J lost 2 bases. From germline, CDR1 is SGHTA and CDR2 FQGNSA. CDR3 DNA: TGTGCCAGCAGCACAAGGGATGGACAGGGCAACTATGGCTACACCTTC. It encodes CASSTRDGQGNYGYTF.

In its sample, this clonotype was seen a few times. This chain joins TRBV28 and TRBJ1-5, with a weak D call TRBD1 (6 bases). Looked up from germline, CDR1 is MDHEN and CDR2 is SYDVKM. Trimming removed 8 bases at V and 4 bases at J, with 15 bases between. The CDR3 contains 14 residues. CDR3 amino acids: CASLEGGDNQPQHF. CDR3 nucleotides: TGTGCCAGCCTCGAAGGGGGAGATAATCAGCCCCAGCATTTT.

A few counts support this clonotype. The chain carries TRBV15 and TRBJ2-5; D call uncertain. The CDR3 has 16 amino acids. With 3 bases removed from V and 5 bases from J, the gap between germline ends came to 19 bases. Germline loops: CDR1 LNHNV, CDR2 YYDKDF (reference sequence). CDR3 loop: CATSRAPASGMETQYF. CDR3 DNA sequence: TGTGCCACCAGCAGGGCCCCGGCGTCAGGAATGGAGACCCAGTACTTC. Based on the CDR3 plus reference TRBV15 and TRBJ2-5, the full variable domain is DAMVIQNPRYQVTQFGKPVTLSCSQTLNHNVMYWYQQKSSQAPKLLFHYYDKDFNNEADTPDNFQSRRPNTSFCFLDIRSPGLGDTAMYLCATSRAPASGMETQYFGPGTRLLVL.

This clonotype was found many times. The chain recombines TRBV11-3 with TRBJ1-1, with D perhaps TRBD1 (5 bases). Germline CDR1 SGHNT, CDR2 YENEEA. The V end was cut by 5 bases, the J end by 5 bases, with 15 bases between. CDR3 length: 14 residues. The CDR3 region has the DNA TGTGCCAGCAGCGACAGTAGGGCGGGAACTGAAGCTTTCTTT. The encoded protein is CASSDSRAGTEAFF.

The chain combines TRBV12-3 or TRBV12-4 with TRBJ1-1; D might be TRBD1 (5 bases). Trimming took off 5 bases at V and 3 bases at J, with 13 bases between the two ends. This CDR3 region has 14 residues. DNA of the CDR3: TGTGCCAGCAGTCTACAGGTTGGCCACACTGAAGCTTTCTTT. The encoded protein is CASSLQVGHTEAFF.

This clonotype has more than one count but fewer than ten. The chain recombines TRBV30 with TRBJ1-6; D is unclear. The germline gives CDR1 GTSNPN, CDR2 SVGIG (reference sequence). The ends were cut back, 6 bases at V and 6 bases at J, with 21 bases in the middle. This CDR3 spans 16 amino acids. Here the CDR3 reads CACPYAEDGINSPLHF. The CDR3 coding sequence is TGTGCCTGCCCCTACGCCGAGGACGGAATTAATTCACCCCTCCACTTT.

The chain joins TRBV12-3 or TRBV12-4 to TRBJ2-7; TRBD2 agrees at 12 bases. The CDR3 sequence is 15 residues long. V lost 5 bases, J lost 6 bases, and 8 bases stayed unmatched. The CDR3 nucleotides read TGTGCCAGCAGTCTCTCTAGCGGGAGGGTGGGCGAGCAGTACTTC. Encoded protein: CASSLSSGRVGEQYF.

This clonotype was recorded at least ten times. The rearrangement links TRBV7-2 to TRBJ2-2, with D perhaps TRBD1 or TRBD2 (5 bases each). The germline V gene encodes CDR1 SGHTA and CDR2 FQGNSA. The CDR3 runs 15 residues. Trimming took 1 base from V and 7 from J, leaving 13 bases between them. CDR3 nucleotide sequence: TGTGCCAGCAGCTTAGAGGGACGAGAGGGCGGGGAGCTGTTTTTT. As protein: CASSLEGREGGELFF.

V and J are TRBV29-1 and TRBJ2-1; perhaps TRBD2 as D (5 bases). This CDR3 region has 13 residues. With 6 bases removed from V and 7 bases from J, the gap between germline ends came to 16 bases. Germline V gene sequence: CDR1 SQVTM, CDR2 ANQGSEA. The CDR3 sequence is CSVAMTERNEQFF. CDR3 in DNA: TGCAGCGTGGCCATGACTGAGCGGAATGAGCAGTTCTTC.

This clonotype was detected many times. The chain couples TRBV11-2 to TRBJ2-5; no definite D call. Germline CDR1 reads SGHAT; CDR2 reads FQNNGV. With 3 bases removed from V and 5 bases from J, the gap between germline ends came to 13 bases. This CDR3 is built from 14 residues. CDR3 amino acids: CASSFPSGLETQYF. The CDR3 coding sequence is TGTGCCAGCAGCTTCCCTTCCGGGCTTGAGACCCAGTACTTC.

The genes are TRBV7-2 and TRBJ2-3; D remains unclear. Germline assignment: CDR1 SGHTA and CDR2 FQGNSA. The ends were cut back, 8 bases at V and 2 bases at J, with 8 bases in the middle. The CDR3 covers 12 residues. The CDR3 spells CASGSYTDTQYF. For the CDR3, the DNA is TGTGCCAGCGGCTCATACACAGATACGCAGTATTTT.

This clonotype was seen repeatedly, ten times or more. The chain uses TRBV20-1 and TRBJ2-3; D is uncertain. CDR1 and CDR2 from the germline V gene are DFQATT and SNEGSKA (reference sequence). The CDR3 is made up of 14 amino acids. Trimming removed 2 bases at V and 0 bases at J, with 9 bases between. The DNA of the CDR3 is TGCAGTGCTAGAAAGTCCACAAGCACAGATACGCAGTATTTT. It specifies CSARKSTSTDTQYF.